This T cell receptor (beta chain) was captured by sequencing in a study of control samples from healthy donors and cancer patients. Some clones are missing from TCRdb's copy, which holds only in-frame ones; the method was immunoSEQ multiplex PCR. Of about 250,000 clones listed, 82% are singletons. This TCR derives from a woman aged 60-75 years with lung cancer. Sequencing input: PBMCs.

CDR3 nucleotides: TGTGCCAGTAGTCCCAGGACCCCAAGCCCCTACGAGCAGTACTTC. Translated: CASSPRTPSPYEQYF. The gene calls are TRBV19 and TRBJ2-7; the D is unclear. Germline V lookup: CDR1 LNHDA, CDR2 SQIVND (reference sequence). V was shortened by 5 bases and J by 2 bases, with 16 bases between the two germline ends. The CDR3 consists of 15 residues.